These 21 T cell receptor beta chains were sequenced from one sample in a study of T cells in Graves' hyperthyroidism and ophthalmopathy. Researchers amplified the TCR beta CDR3 regions from RNA transcripts. HTBI primers were the set used in a first-round RT-PCR of the TCR CDR3. TCRdb reanalysed the multiplex PCR reads using MiXCR and keeps one entry per CDR3 protein. Counted here are 300,000 to 450,000 distinct CDR3 sequences, over 10% occurring once; the ten biggest clones make up 9.2%. The specimen sequenced was blood. The receptors shown here come from a woman aged 18-35 years with Graves' hyperthyroidism.

This clonotype was counted many times. The V and J genes are TRBV12-3 or TRBV12-4 and TRBJ1-2, with a weak D call TRBD1 (5 bases). Deletions cut 3 bases from V and 6 bases from J, with 11 bases between. This CDR3 spans 13 amino acids. The CDR3 loop is CASSFRDVNGYTF. CDR3 DNA sequence: TGTGCCAGCAGTTTCAGGGACGTGAATGGCTACACCTTC.

The chain combines TRBV15 with TRBJ1-2; D gene uncertain. Trimming took 4 bases from V and 8 from J, leaving 11 bases between them. The CDR3 covers 12 residues. In germline, CDR1 is LNHNV, CDR2 YYDKDF (reference sequence). The CDR3 spells CATSTGGWGYTF. CDR3 coding DNA: TGTGCCACCAGCACAGGAGGATGGGGCTACACCTTC. Supplemented by reference TRBV15 and TRBJ1-2, the full variable domain reads DAMVIQNPRYQVTQFGKPVTLSCSQTLNHNVMYWYQQKSSQAPKLLFHYYDKDFNNEADTPDNFQSRRPNTSFCFLDIRSPGLGDTAMYLCATSTGGWGYTFGSGTRLTVV.

This clonotype was picked up a small number of times. V is TRBV7-2 and J is TRBJ2-2, with D possibly being TRBD2 (6 bases). The V end lost 5 bases, the J end lost 6 bases, and 19 bases lay between the germline ends. The CDR3 is made up of 16 amino acids. The germline gives CDR1 SGHTA, CDR2 FQGNSA. The CDR3 loop is CASSTRGKGNAGELFF. The CDR3 DNA reads as TGTGCCAGCAGCACCCGCGGGAAAGGGAATGCCGGGGAGCTGTTTTTT.

V and J are TRBV4-1 and TRBJ1-1, with 8 bases identical to TRBD1. Germline values: CDR1 MGHRA, CDR2 YSYEKL. There are 15 residues in the CDR3. Unmatched junction bases numbered 4, after V lost 3 bases and J lost 1 base. Here the CDR3 reads CASSHDRGQNTEAFF. CDR3 DNA: TGCGCCAGCAGCCACGACAGGGGTCAGAACACTGAAGCTTTCTTT.

This clonotype came up many times. The chain joins TRBV12-3 or TRBV12-4 to TRBJ1-5; D possibly corresponds to TRBD1 (5 bases). CDR3 length equals 11 residues. Between the trimmed V and J ends, which lost 6 bases and 10 bases, there was a span of 10 bases. CDR3: CASSQGVPQHF. CDR3 DNA sequence: TGTGCCAGCAGCCAAGGGGTCCCCCAGCATTTT.

This chain uses TRBV9 with TRBJ2-1, with D possibly matching TRBD2 (5 bases). With 1 base removed from V and 9 bases from J, the gap between germline ends came to 8 bases. CDR1 is SGDLS and CDR2 is YYNGEE in the germline V gene. The CDR3 is made up of 12 amino acids. CDR3 sequence (DNA): TGTGCCAGCAGCGTACTCGAGGGTGAGCAGTTCTTC. Its protein product is CASSVLEGEQFF.

This clonotype was counted at least ten times. This rearrangement joins TRBV5-6 to TRBJ1-2; unclear D gene. V lost 0 bases and J lost 2, with 14 bases in between. In germline, CDR1 is SGHDT, CDR2 YYEEEE. This CDR3 is built from 16 residues. In nucleotides, the CDR3 is TGTGCCAGCAGCTTGGGGCCCGGGCCCCTCAACTATGGCTACACCTTC. This translates into CASSLGPGPLNYGYTF.

This clonotype has more than one count but fewer than ten. The J gene is TRBJ1-2, the V gene TRBV28, with 10 bases matching TRBD1. The CDR3 totals 14 residues. Germline CDR1 reads MDHEN; CDR2 reads SYDVKM. V was pared by 3 bases and J by 7 bases, with 5 bases of the junction left unmatched. CDR3 region: CASSFGQGVGGYTF. CDR3 coding DNA: TGTGCCAGCAGTTTCGGACAGGGGGTGGGTGGCTACACCTTC.

This clonotype was seen repeatedly, ten times or more. This rearrangement joins TRBV7-6 to TRBJ2-2; D remains unclear. The CDR3 is 13 residues long. V was trimmed by 2 bases and J by 4 bases, leaving 5 bases between them. The germline CDR1 and CDR2 sequences are SGHVS and FNYEAQ. DNA for the CDR3: TGTGCCAGCAGCTTACCCCGCACCGGGGAGCTGTTTTTT. Translation gives CASSLPRTGELFF.

This clonotype was observed a few times. V and J are TRBV19 and TRBJ1-4; 7 nucleotides match TRBD1. The germline CDR1 and CDR2 sequences are LNHDA and SQIVND (reference sequence). The CDR3 is made up of 15 amino acids. Losses at the gene ends were 5 bases for V and 5 bases for J; bases not matched to a gene: 8. The CDR3 protein is CASSGGTATNEKLFF. As DNA, the CDR3 is TGTGCCAGTAGTGGGGGGACAGCTACAAATGAAAAACTGTTTTTT.

This clonotype was recorded a few times. The chain recombines TRBV14 with TRBJ1-2, with 9 bases matching TRBD1. The J segment lost 5 bases and the V segment lost 5 bases, leaving 6 bases of the junction unmatched. CDR1 and CDR2 from the germline V gene are SGHDN and FVKESK. This CDR3 has 14 amino acids. The CDR3 spells CASSTTGGGYGYTF. The CDR3, as DNA: TGTGCCAGCAGCACGACAGGGGGAGGATATGGCTACACCTTC.

A remark on this clonotype: The junction shows a germline mismatch at one end, possibly a read error. V and J are TRBV6-5 and TRBJ1-2; 7 bases are a match to TRBD1. This CDR3 has 14 amino acids. CDR1 is MNHEY and CDR2 is SVGAGI in the germline V gene. This CDR3 reads CAGSWQGGNYGYTF. CDR3 DNA: TGTGCCGGCAGTTGGCAGGGGGGGAACTATGGCTACACCTTC.

This clonotype came up many times. The rearrangement joins TRBV11-2 to TRBJ1-6; weak D call: TRBD1 (6 bases). V lost 1 base to trimming and J lost 10 bases, with 11 bases between them. The CDR3 is made up of 14 amino acids. CDR1 and CDR2 from the germline V gene are SGHAT and FQNNGV. Here the CDR3 reads CASSLASGASPLHF. CDR3 DNA: TGTGCCAGCAGCTTAGCCTCGGGGGCGTCACCCCTCCACTTT.

This clonotype was seen at least ten times. V usage is TRBV7-9 and J usage is TRBJ1-2; D might be TRBD1 (5 bases). The germline CDR1 and CDR2 sequences are SEHNR and FQNEAQ (reference sequence). The CDR3 runs to 15 residues. V shed 4 bases and J shed 6 bases, with 18 bases lying between them. CDR3 nucleotides: TGTGCCAGCAGCTCCGCTCCGGGGGATATGGATGGCTACACCTTC. This gives the protein CASSSAPGDMDGYTF.

This clonotype was recorded a few times. The chain employs TRBV28 and TRBJ2-5, with 7 bases lining up with TRBD2. This CDR3 region has 16 residues. V gave up 5 bases and J gave up 3 bases; unmatched junction bases: 12. CDR1 is MDHEN, CDR2 SYDVKM, per germline. This CDR3 reads CASSRVTSGGEETQYF. In DNA form, the CDR3 reads TGTGCCAGCAGTCGGGTTACCTCTGGGGGGGAAGAGACCCAGTACTTC.

This clonotype showed up many times. CDR3 in DNA: TGCGCCAGCAGCATACTTCTGCCTCAAGAGACCCAGTACTTC. It specifies CASSILLPQETQYF. The chain combines TRBV5-1 with TRBJ2-5; D gene unclear. The V gene's germline CDR1 is SGHRS and CDR2 YFSETQ. The length of the CDR3 is 14 residues. The V and J ends lost 4 bases and 2 bases respectively, with 12 bases between them.

This clonotype was counted a few times. The chain recombines TRBV9 with TRBJ2-3; D not resolved. V lost 0 bases to trimming and J lost 1 base, with 6 bases between them. CDR1 SGDLS and CDR2 YYNGEE come from the germline V gene. The CDR3 is made up of 14 amino acids. Here the CDR3 DNA reads TGTGCCAGCAGCGTAGGCACACGCACAGATACGCAGTATTTT. As protein: CASSVGTRTDTQYF.

Turning to this clonotype: A much larger clone lies one base from this, so it may be a read error. J is TRBJ1-4 and V is TRBV7-9, with TRBD1 as a possible D gene (6 bases). The CDR3 runs 17 residues. Germline V CDR1 and CDR2: SEHNR, FQNEAQ (reference sequence). This CDR3 reads CASTLSTGGATNEELFF. DNA of the CDR3: TGTGCCAGCACCCTGTCGACAGGAGGTGCAACTAATGAAGAACTGTTTTTT. The full variable domain, rest sourced from reference TRBV7-9 and TRBJ1-4, is DTGVSQNPRHKITKRGQNVTFRCDPISEHNRLYWYRQTLGQGPEFLTYFQNEAQLEKSRLLSDRFSAERPKGSFSTLEIQRTEQGDSAMYLCASTLSTGGATNEELFFGSGTQLSVL.

This clonotype has only a few counts. A much larger clone differs from this one at a single base, so this may be a read error. This chain uses TRBV12-3 or TRBV12-4 with TRBJ2-7; the D gene is possibly TRBD1 (6 bases). The CDR3 is 14 amino acids. Between the trimmed V and J ends, which lost 4 bases and 5 bases, there was a span of 15 bases. CDR3 protein: CASSSGTLSHEQYF. The CDR3 DNA is TGTGCCAGCAGTTCCGGGACATTATCCCACGAGCAGTACTTC.

The chain joins TRBV5-1 to TRBJ2-1, with TRBD1 matching 8 bases. The CDR3 is made up of 15 amino acids. The V segment lost 0 bases and the J segment 3 bases; nucleotides outside the gene matches: 2. Germline V gives CDR1 SGHRS, CDR2 YFSETQ. The CDR3 loop is CASSLGQGFYNEQFF. The DNA for the CDR3 is TGCGCCAGCAGCTTGGGACAGGGGTTCTACAATGAGCAGTTCTTC.

J is TRBJ2-5 and V is TRBV3-1, with D possibly matching TRBD2 (5 bases). CDR3 length equals 14 residues. The V and J ends lost 5 bases and 3 bases respectively, with 13 bases between them. The V gene's germline CDR1 is LGHDT and CDR2 YNNKEL (reference sequence). The chain's CDR3 is CASSSQDGEETQYF. As DNA, the CDR3 is TGTGCCAGCAGCTCCCAGGACGGGGAAGAGACCCAGTACTTC.